The T cell receptor beta chain under discussion was sequenced for a study of T cells in Graves' hyperthyroidism and ophthalmopathy. Study-level findings and limits: Model-based prediction identified ophthalmopathy a median 6.5 months prior to its onset.

RNA transcripts served as the template for amplifying TCR beta CDR3 regions. First-round RT-PCR targeting the TCR CDR3 was performed with the HTBI primer set. TCRdb reanalysed the multiplex PCR reads using MiXCR and keeps one entry per CDR3 protein. Of just over 550,000 distinct CDR3 sequences in the sample, around 42% were seen once. The CDR3 is 15 residues long. V was clipped by 0 bases and J by 5 bases, with 12 bases between them. Looked up from germline, CDR1 is KGHDR and CDR2 is SFDVKD. This clonotype was counted many times. Antigen: not known. Researchers defined stable Graves' hyperthyroidism as no ophthalmopathy progression within 18 months. Aged 18 to 65, the patients had hyperthyroidism that was newly diagnosed and had lasted under 2 months. Based on clinical symptoms, serum thyroxine and TRAb, thyroid ultrasound and orbital computed tomography, diagnoses were reached.

The sequence came from a young woman with Graves' hyperthyroidism. J is TRBJ2-5 and V is TRBV24-1; TRBD2 might be the D (6 bases). Sequencing input: peripheral blood or thyroid tissue (not recorded which). CDR3 coding DNA: TGTGCCACCAGTGATTTGGGAGGGGAAGGGGAGACCCAGTACTTC. As protein: CATSDLGGEGETQYF.